This record covers a single TCR beta chain. Its antigen is not known. V lost 3 bases to trimming and J lost 7 bases, with 15 bases between them. CDR3 length: 14 amino acids. Germline assignment: CDR1 SGHNT and CDR2 YYREEE (reference sequence). Expressed TCRB transcripts were sequenced because the isolated RNA had all been reverse transcribed beforehand. Using immunoSEQ multiplex PCR, the repertoire was profiled, and TCRdb retains in-frame clones only, with some absent. The sample holds 150,000 to 180,000 clones, 11% seen once. This specimen belongs to a study of beta chain features in type 1 diabetes. The study's findings and limits: For Type 1 diabetes patients, all four CD4+ subsets carried TCRB CDR3s that were moderately but significantly shorter. Using cDNA template may skew counts toward highly expressing activated cells. VDJ junctions from type 1 diabetes patients carried fewer insertions and larger deletions.

Sequences were obtained from central memory CD4+ T cells from blood. The receptor was derived from a man between 18 and 29 years old in good health. The rearrangement links TRBV5-4 to TRBJ2-3, with D perhaps TRBD1 (6 bases). CDR3 nucleotides: TGTGCCAGCAGCTGGCCAGGGGCCACGAATACGCAGTATTTT. It yields the protein CASSWPGATNTQYF.